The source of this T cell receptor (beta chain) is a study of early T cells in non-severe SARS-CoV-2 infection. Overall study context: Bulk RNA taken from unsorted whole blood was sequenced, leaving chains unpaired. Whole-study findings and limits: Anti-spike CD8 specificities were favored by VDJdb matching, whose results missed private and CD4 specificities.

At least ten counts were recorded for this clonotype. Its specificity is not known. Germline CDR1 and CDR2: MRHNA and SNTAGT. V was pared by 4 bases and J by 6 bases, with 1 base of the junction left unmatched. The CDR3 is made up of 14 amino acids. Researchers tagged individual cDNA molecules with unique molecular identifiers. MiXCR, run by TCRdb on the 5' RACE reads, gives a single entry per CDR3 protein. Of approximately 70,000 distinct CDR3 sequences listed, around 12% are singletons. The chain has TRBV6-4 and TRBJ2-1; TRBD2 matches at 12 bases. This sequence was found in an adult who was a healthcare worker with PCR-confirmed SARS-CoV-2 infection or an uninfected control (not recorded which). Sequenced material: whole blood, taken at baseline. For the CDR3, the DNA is TGTGCCAGCAGTGCTAGCGGGGGGGCCAATGAGCAGTTCTTC. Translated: CASSASGGANEQFF.